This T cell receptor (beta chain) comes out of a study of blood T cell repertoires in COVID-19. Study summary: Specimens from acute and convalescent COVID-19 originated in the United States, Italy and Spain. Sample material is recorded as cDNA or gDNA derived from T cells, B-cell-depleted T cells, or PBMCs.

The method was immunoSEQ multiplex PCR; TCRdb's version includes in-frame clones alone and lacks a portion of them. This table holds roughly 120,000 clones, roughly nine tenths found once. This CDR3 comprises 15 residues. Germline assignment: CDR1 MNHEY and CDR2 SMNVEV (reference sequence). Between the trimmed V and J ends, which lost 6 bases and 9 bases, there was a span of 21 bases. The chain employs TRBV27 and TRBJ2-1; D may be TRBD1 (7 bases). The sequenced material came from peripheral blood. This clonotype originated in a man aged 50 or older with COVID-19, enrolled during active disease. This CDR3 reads CASSPGRRGQIEQFF. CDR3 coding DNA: TGTGCCAGCAGCCCTGGGAGGAGGGGGCAGATTGAGCAGTTCTTC.